The 18 T cell receptor beta chains below all came from one sample that was sequenced in a study of identifying expanded T cells in peripheral blood. Data came from immunoSEQ multiplex PCR; TCRdb stores just in-frame clones and leaves some out. The sample has tens of thousands of clones, about 87% seen once. The sequenced sample consisted of blood. The origin of the receptors is a person aged 18-70 years in good health.

The chain couples TRBV29-1 to TRBJ1-1; D is unresolved. Trimming removed 7 bases at V and 4 bases at J, with 16 bases between. CDR1 SQVTM and CDR2 ANQGSEA come from the germline V gene. This CDR3 contains 13 residues. The CDR3 sequence: CSAGGAVGTEAFF. In DNA, the CDR3 is TGCAGCGCCGGCGGCGCGGTTGGCACTGAAGCTTTCTTT.

This rearrangement joins TRBV6-1 to TRBJ2-7, with unresolved D. Between the trimmed V and J ends, which lost 6 bases and 4 bases, there was a span of 10 bases. This CDR3 comprises 12 residues. Germline V CDR1 and CDR2: MNHNS, SASEGT. CDR3 loop: CASRVAQYEQYF. DNA of the CDR3: TGTGCCAGCAGGGTTGCCCAGTACGAGCAGTACTTC.

The CDR3 here is CASSQEEGPNYGYTF. The DNA for the CDR3 is TGTGCCAGCAGCCAAGAAGAGGGGCCGAACTATGGCTACACCTTC. The V and J genes are TRBV4-2 and TRBJ1-2; a possible D gene is TRBD1 (5 bases). There are 15 residues in the CDR3. The V and J ends lost 0 bases and 2 bases respectively, with 10 bases between them. CDR1 and CDR2 from the germline V gene are LGHNA and YNFKEQ.

This chain connects TRBV30 to TRBJ1-4, with a weak D call TRBD1 (6 bases). Germline V gene data show CDR1 as GTSNPN and CDR2 as SVGIG (reference sequence). Trimming took 5 bases from V and 7 from J, leaving 17 bases between them. CDR3 length: 14 residues. This CDR3 is CAWHGGAVGEKLFF. The CDR3 nucleotides read TGTGCCTGGCACGGGGGGGCCGTAGGTGAAAAACTGTTTTTT.

This clone was recorded once. This sequence joins TRBV6-5 and TRBJ2-5; the D is unclear. Trimming removed 7 bases at V and 1 base at J, with 16 bases between. This CDR3 has 15 amino acids. Germline V gene sequence: CDR1 MNHEY, CDR2 SVGAGI. The CDR3 spells CASITGRPRQETQYF. CDR3 bases: TGTGCCAGCATCACCGGGCGGCCCCGCCAAGAGACCCAGTACTTC.

The J gene is TRBJ1-2, the V gene TRBV28, with D perhaps matching TRBD1 (6 bases). The CDR3 runs 13 residues. Germline lookup yields CDR1 MDHEN and CDR2 SYDVKM. V lost 6 bases and J lost 8, with 16 bases in between. CDR3 region: CASSQILTGGYTF. In DNA form, the CDR3 reads TGTGCCAGCAGCCAAATACTGACAGGCGGCTACACCTTC.

This clone was seen many times. The rearrangement links TRBV6-4 to TRBJ2-2; D perhaps matches TRBD1 (6 bases). Germline V lookup: CDR1 MRHNA, CDR2 SNTAGT. CDR3 length: 14 amino acids. Trimming shortened V by 6 bases and J by 3 bases, and 11 bases separated the two germline ends. The CDR3 here is CASSRQDDTGELFF. The DNA for the CDR3 is TGTGCCAGCAGCCGACAGGATGACACCGGGGAGCTGTTTTTT.

The V call is TRBV5-1, the J call TRBJ2-7, with TRBD1 matching 10 bases. This CDR3 is 16 amino acids long. V trimming: 0 bases; J trimming: 5 bases; junction bases outside the gene matches: 8. The germline V gene encodes CDR1 SGHRS and CDR2 YFSETQ. As DNA, the CDR3 is TGCGCCAGCAGCTTGGGGCCTCAGACAGGGGGCGACGAGCAGTACTTC. It encodes CASSLGPQTGGDEQYF.

The chain has TRBV4-3 and TRBJ2-7; D tentatively fits TRBD1 or TRBD2 (6 bases each). Trimming removed 1 base from V and 2 bases from J, with 12 bases in between. The CDR3 length is 15 residues. CDR1 LGHNA and CDR2 YSLEER come from the germline V gene. CDR3: CASSQGAGGPYEQYF. Written as DNA, the CDR3 is TGCGCCAGCAGCCAAGGAGCCGGGGGCCCCTACGAGCAGTACTTC.

The V call is TRBV4-3, the J call TRBJ2-1, with 10 bases lining up with TRBD2. Trimming removed 5 bases from V and 3 bases from J; junction bases left unmatched: 4. The CDR3 is made up of 15 amino acids. Looked up from germline, CDR1 is LGHNA and CDR2 is YSLEER. The CDR3 sequence: CASSLGTSDYNEQFF. In nucleotides, the CDR3 is TGCGCCAGCAGCTTAGGGACTAGCGACTACAATGAGCAGTTCTTC.

The chain joins TRBV29-1 to TRBJ2-4; D gene unclear. The V end was cut by 3 bases, the J end by 5 bases, with 14 bases between. The CDR3 has 14 amino acids. Germline V lookup: CDR1 SQVTM, CDR2 ANQGSEA. The CDR3 is CSVESSGMENIQYF. The CDR3 DNA sequence: TGCAGCGTTGAGTCTAGTGGAATGGAAAACATTCAGTACTTC.

This rearrangement joins TRBV7-9 to TRBJ1-1; 7 positions match TRBD1. The CDR3 sequence is 13 residues long. Trimming at V came to 3 bases and at J to 4 bases, leaving 2 bases not matched to a gene. CDR1 SEHNR and CDR2 FQNEAQ come from the germline V gene (reference sequence). CDR3 sequence reads: CASSLGQITEAFF. For the CDR3, the DNA is TGTGCCAGCAGCTTGGGACAGATCACTGAAGCTTTCTTT.

The chain couples TRBV9 to TRBJ2-1; the D is unclear. Germline V gene sequence: CDR1 SGDLS, CDR2 YYNGEE. The CDR3 extends over 15 amino acids. The germline V and J ends were trimmed by 0 bases and 2 bases, with 9 bases remaining between them. The CDR3 DNA is TGTGCCAGCAGCGTAGCCGCGGTAACCTACAATGAGCAGTTCTTC. Protein sequence: CASSVAAVTYNEQFF.

The chain is built from TRBV2 and TRBJ2-2; no definite D call. The V end was cut by 4 bases, the J end by 7 bases, with 4 bases between. CDR3 length: 11 residues. Germline V CDR1 and CDR2: SNHLY, FYNNEI. In DNA, the CDR3 is TGTGCCAGCAGTGCGGGCGGGGAGCTGTTTTTT. This gives the protein CASSAGGELFF.

V is TRBV28 and J is TRBJ2-3; either TRBD1 or TRBD2 may supply D (6 bases each). The germline V gene encodes CDR1 MDHEN and CDR2 SYDVKM. The CDR3 extends over 14 amino acids. Trimming left V 10 bases short and J 6 bases short, with 20 bases between. CDR3 residues: CATTTGGFTDTQYF. CDR3 coding DNA: TGTGCCACCACAACCGGGGGCTTCACCGATACGCAGTATTTT.

CDR3 in DNA: TGTGCCAGCTCACCACCTCTACATACCGGGGAGCTGTTTTTT. This translates into CASSPPLHTGELFF. This chain links TRBV18 with TRBJ2-2, with D unresolved. Deletions cut 0 bases from V and 5 bases from J, with 7 bases between. The CDR3 contains 14 residues. Germline loops: CDR1 KGHSH, CDR2 LQKENI.

The V call is TRBV11-2, the J call TRBJ1-6; D uncertain. Germline CDR1 and CDR2: SGHAT and FQNNGV. The CDR3 has 16 residues. V was pared by 1 base and J by 7 bases, with 14 bases between. The chain's CDR3 is CASSLVGVGGNSPLHF. The CDR3 coding sequence is TGTGCCAGCAGCTTAGTCGGAGTAGGAGGGAATTCACCCCTCCACTTT.

The gene calls are TRBV28 and TRBJ2-3; 7 positions match TRBD1. The CDR3 totals 18 residues. CDR1 and CDR2 (germline): MDHEN, SYDVKM. Trimming at V came to 4 bases and at J to 4 bases, leaving 17 bases not matched to a gene. Written as DNA, the CDR3 is TGTGCCAGCAGTTCATACCTCGACAGGGTAGAATTATCAGATACGCAGTATTTT. Translating it yields CASSSYLDRVELSDTQYF.